These 5 T cell receptor beta chains were sequenced from one sample in a study of regulatory T cells in long-lasting Graves disease. With iRepertoire HTBI primers and Arm-PCR of CDR3 regions, TCR beta libraries were built. TCRdb independently ran MiXCR on the multiplex PCR reads; one entry per CDR3 protein. The profile shows about 560,000 distinct CDR3 sequences, roughly 16% of them singletons. Sample time point: newly diagnosed GD, antithyroid drugs for less than 3 months. Making the TCR library involved RNA that had been extracted from PBMCs. These sequences were also reported in another study, on T cells in Graves' hyperthyroidism and ophthalmopathy.

Sequenced here: peripheral blood mononuclear cells (PBMCs), sampled at new diagnosis, from a patient treated with antithyroid drugs. The receptors were sampled from a man between 18 and 29 years old with Graves disease.

A few counts support this clonotype. The rearrangement links TRBV19 to TRBJ2-1, with 7 positions matching TRBD2. The CDR3 spans 17 residues. From germline, CDR1 is LNHDA and CDR2 SQIVND (reference sequence). The J segment lost 3 bases and the V segment lost 0 bases, leaving 8 bases of the junction unmatched. CDR3 amino acids: CASSIDTASGYYNEQFF. The CDR3 DNA is TGTGCCAGTAGTATAGATACGGCTAGCGGTTACTACAATGAGCAGTTCTTC.

The genes are TRBV27 and TRBJ2-2, with D unresolved. The CDR3 runs to 15 residues. Germline CDR1 MNHEY, CDR2 SMNVEV (reference sequence). V was pared by 6 bases and J by 0 bases, with 11 bases between. Here the CDR3 DNA reads TGTGCCAGCAGACCTCAGCCGGCGAACACCGGGGAGCTGTTTTTT. It codes for CASRPQPANTGELFF.

On this clonotype itself: The junction does not match germline at one end; this may be a read error. The chain carries TRBV15 and TRBJ1-4; D gene uncertain. The CDR3 length is 12 residues. Germline V CDR1 and CDR2: LNHNV, YYDKDF (reference sequence). CDR3 in amino acids: CATSRDNQKLFF. CDR3 bases: TGTGCCACCAGCAGAGATAATCAAAAACTGTTTTTT.

The genes are TRBV6-2 or TRBV6-3 and TRBJ2-7; D might be TRBD2 (6 bases). Looked up from germline, CDR1 is MNHEY and CDR2 is SVGEGT. The CDR3 consists of 18 residues. V was shortened by 3 bases and J by 6 bases, with 27 bases between the two germline ends. In DNA form, the CDR3 reads TGTGCCAGCAGTTATTCTCCCACACGGGACTCCCGAGGTCTCGAGCAGTACTTC. Residues: CASSYSPTRDSRGLEQYF.

Ten or more counts support this clonotype. V gene TRBV11-1 combines with J gene TRBJ2-2; D ambiguous. Germline-derived CDR1 and CDR2 are SGHAT and FQDESV (reference sequence). Trimming cost V 1 base and J 4 bases, with 10 bases left between them. The CDR3 loop spans 15 amino acids. CDR3 amino acids: CASSLEVSGTGELFF. Written as DNA, the CDR3 is TGTGCCAGCAGCTTAGAAGTATCTGGCACCGGGGAGCTGTTTTTT.